This TCR beta chain came from a study of CD8+CD57+ T cells in acquired aplastic anemia. This clonotype came up a few times. Without the conserved terminal phenylalanine or tryptophan, this CDR3 likely stems from a read error. The germline CDR1 and CDR2 sequences are LNHDA and SQIVND (reference sequence). The length of the CDR3 is 15 residues. Losses at the gene ends were 5 bases for V and 8 bases for J; bases not matched to a gene: 10. Patients included in sequencing had previously demonstrated CD8+CD57+ cell expansion by flow cytometry. TCR beta VDJ and CDR3 profiles were obtained from a genomic DNA template. TCRdb re-called the reads through MiXCR, storing one row per CDR3 protein. The table lists fewer than 300,000 distinct CDR3 sequences, roughly 82% of them singletons.

This sequence originates from a human donor with aplastic anemia. The sample consisted of sorted CD4+, CD8+, or CD8+CD57+ T cells (not recorded which) from PBMCs. The chain uses TRBV19 and TRBJ2-1, with 9 bases aligning to TRBD2. The CDR3 spells CASSYLSGGIHEQFS. DNA for the CDR3: TGTGCCAGTAGTTATCTGAGCGGGGGGATCCATGAGCAGTTCTCC.